This paragraph reports one T cell receptor (beta chain). Assay: immunoSEQ multiplex PCR; the TCRdb copy retains only in-frame clones and omits some. The table has fewer than 250,000 clones, 85% to 90% seen once. This specimen belongs to a study of blood T cell repertoires in COVID-19. Looking at the study overall: Whether acute or convalescent, the COVID-19 samples came from the United States, Italy and Spain. The analysed material was cDNA or gDNA that came from T cells, B-cell-depleted T cells, or PBMCs.

V lost 7 bases, J lost 6 bases, and 14 bases lay in between. Germline V CDR1 and CDR2: SQVTM, ANQGSEA. This CDR3 comprises 12 residues. The chain links TRBV29-1 to TRBJ2-3, with D maybe TRBD2 (6 bases). The source material was peripheral blood. This TCR came from a human donor in a cohort sampled during active COVID-19. The CDR3 coding sequence is TGCAGCGCTAATGGGGGGAAGGATACGCAGTATTTT. It is translated as CSANGGKDTQYF.